The 28 T cell receptor beta chains below all came from one sample that was sequenced in a study of blood T cell repertoires in COVID-19. Data came from immunoSEQ multiplex PCR; TCRdb stores just in-frame clones and leaves some out. The sample includes around 43,000 clones, 88% of them seen just once. Input material: peripheral blood. All receptors derive from a woman in her seventies with acute or convalescent COVID-19.

This chain uses TRBV5-6 with TRBJ2-5; D uncertain. The CDR3 sequence is 13 residues long. Trimming removed 1 base at V and 1 base at J, with 5 bases between. Germline CDR1 and CDR2: SGHDT and YYEEEE. The CDR3 sequence is CASSLRFQETQYF. DNA of the CDR3: TGTGCCAGCAGCTTGCGGTTCCAAGAGACCCAGTACTTC. The full variable domain, in which reference TRBV5-6 and TRBJ2-5 provide the parts outside the CDR3, is DAGVTQSPTHLIKTRGQQVTLRCSPKSGHDTVSWYQQALGQGPQFIFQYYEEEERQRGNFPDRFSGHQFPNYSSELNVNALLLGDSALYLCASSLRFQETQYFGPGTRLLVL.

The rearrangement joins TRBV24-1 to TRBJ2-5, with a possible D match to TRBD2 (5 bases). The CDR3 has 13 residues. Germline V gene lookup returns CDR1 KGHDR and CDR2 SFDVKD. Trimming cost V 5 bases and J 5 bases, with 11 bases left between them. DNA for the CDR3: TGTGCCACCAGTGCGTTGGGCGGGGAGACCCAGTACTTC. Translation gives CATSALGGETQYF.

The rearrangement uses TRBV11-2 and TRBJ2-7; no definite D call. The CDR3 extends over 11 amino acids. The V end was cut by 7 bases, the J end by 5 bases, with 9 bases between. Per the germline V gene, CDR1 is SGHAT and CDR2 is FQNNGV. Written as DNA, the CDR3 is TGTGCCAGCAACTACACGCACGAGCAGTACGTC. Translating gives CASNYTHEQYV.

The chain uses TRBV6-1 and TRBJ1-5; 9 nucleotides match TRBD1. V lost 1 base and J lost 7; bases outside the gene matches: 5. The CDR3 has 15 residues. CDR1 is MNHNS and CDR2 is SASEGT in the germline V gene. CDR3 protein: CASSEVQGAGQPQHF. DNA of the CDR3: TGTGCCAGCAGTGAAGTACAGGGGGCAGGCCAGCCCCAGCATTTT.

This chain joins TRBV11-3 and TRBJ1-1; D is ambiguous. This CDR3 contains 13 residues. Germline CDR1 SGHNT, CDR2 YENEEA. Trimming took off 2 bases at V and 5 bases at J, with 9 bases between the two ends. The CDR3 loop reads CASSLRGGTEAFF. CDR3 DNA sequence: TGTGCCAGCAGCTTACGAGGAGGGACTGAAGCTTTCTTT.

V gene TRBV5-6 combines with J gene TRBJ1-4, with D perhaps TRBD1 (6 bases). This CDR3 is 14 amino acids long. In germline, CDR1 is SGHDT, CDR2 YYEEEE. Trimming shortened V by 6 bases and J by 7 bases, and 16 bases separated the two germline ends. As DNA, the CDR3 is TGTGCCAGCACCACAGCCTCAGGGGTTGAAAAACTGTTTTTT. As protein: CASTTASGVEKLFF.

The chain combines TRBV18 with TRBJ1-3; D not resolved. Trimming left V 6 bases short and J 1 base short, with 13 bases between. The CDR3 has 15 amino acids. The germline gives CDR1 KGHSH, CDR2 LQKENI. The CDR3 region has the DNA TGTGCCAGCTCGGAGGGTAACGCGTCTGGAAACACCATATATTTT. Residues: CASSEGNASGNTIYF.

This sequence joins TRBV3-1 (or the pseudogene TRBV3-2) and TRBJ2-1, with a tentative D call TRBD2 (6 bases). The V gene lost 3 bases and the J gene lost 5 bases, with 14 bases spanning the gap. There are 15 residues in the CDR3. CDR1 LGHDT and CDR2 YNNKEL come from the germline V gene (reference sequence). CDR3 in DNA: TGTGCCAGCAGCCATTCGGCTAGCGCCCACAATGAGCAGTTCTTC. Translated: CASSHSASAHNEQFF.

The rearrangement joins TRBV18 to TRBJ1-4; TRBD1 agrees at 8 bases. Germline V gene data show CDR1 as KGHSH and CDR2 as LQKENI. J gave up 5 bases and V 6 bases, and 5 bases lay outside the gene matches. This CDR3 is built from 14 residues. Here the CDR3 reads CASSLRQGNEKLFF. The CDR3 region has the DNA TGTGCCAGCTCCTTACGACAGGGGAATGAAAAACTGTTTTTT.

This chain connects TRBV7-6 to TRBJ2-3; 9 nucleotides match TRBD2. CDR1 and CDR2 (germline): SGHVS, FNYEAQ. V lost 4 bases, J lost 6 bases, and 17 bases stayed unmatched. The CDR3 has 18 amino acids. The CDR3: CASSSTSGPSKNDDTQYF. CDR3 coding DNA: TGTGCCAGCAGCTCGACTAGCGGCCCGTCAAAAAACGACGATACGCAGTATTTT.

This clone was seen only a few times. This chain uses TRBV24-1 with TRBJ2-2; D is ambiguous. The CDR3 totals 13 residues. Germline assignment: CDR1 KGHDR and CDR2 SFDVKD. Trimming left V 3 bases short and J 3 bases short, with 4 bases between. CDR3 sequence: CATSDSYTGELFF. CDR3 DNA: TGTGCCACCAGTGATAGCTACACCGGGGAGCTGTTTTTT.

The chain recombines TRBV3-1 (or the pseudogene TRBV3-2) with TRBJ2-2; D is unclear. CDR3 size: 13 residues. V was trimmed by 7 bases and J by 7 bases, leaving 13 bases between them. Germline CDR1 and CDR2: LGHDT and YNNKEL (reference sequence). The CDR3 here is CASTLRSGGELFF. The CDR3 bases are TGTGCCAGCACCCTACGGAGTGGCGGGGAGCTGTTTTTT.

This clone has more than one count but fewer than ten. V gene TRBV6-2 or TRBV6-3 combines with J gene TRBJ1-2, with D perhaps matching TRBD1 (6 bases). V shed 5 bases and J shed 3 bases, with 19 bases lying between them. The CDR3 has 16 residues. Germline assignment: CDR1 MNHEY and CDR2 SVGEGT. DNA for the CDR3: TGTGCCAGCAGTCTTTACCTCCCGACAGGTGACTATGGCTACACCTTC. Its translation is CASSLYLPTGDYGYTF.

V is TRBV3-1 (or the pseudogene TRBV3-2) and J is TRBJ1-4; weak D call: TRBD1 (6 bases). Trimming shortened V by 1 base and J by 0 bases, and 15 bases separated the two germline ends. CDR1 is LGHDT and CDR2 is YNNKEL in the germline V gene (reference sequence). CDR3 length: 18 residues. The CDR3: CASSQVRGGAPTNEKLFF. CDR3 nucleotide sequence: TGTGCCAGCAGCCAAGTTAGAGGGGGGGCACCAACTAATGAAAAACTGTTTTTT.

This clone was seen only once. This rearrangement joins TRBV4-3 to TRBJ2-1; TRBD2 matches at 10 bases. The V gene's germline CDR1 is LGHNA and CDR2 YSLEER. Losses at the gene ends were 3 bases for V and 3 bases for J; bases not matched to a gene: 5. This CDR3 region has 16 residues. The CDR3 nucleotides read TGCGCCAGCAGCCACTGGGCTAGCGGGGGCTACAATGAGCAGTTCTTC. It yields the protein CASSHWASGGYNEQFF.

V is TRBV27 and J is TRBJ1-2; TRBD1 matches at 10 bases. CDR3 length: 14 amino acids. Per germline, CDR1 MNHEY and CDR2 SMNVEV (reference sequence). V was pared by 6 bases and J by 5 bases, with 6 bases of the junction left unmatched. In DNA form, the CDR3 reads TGTGCCAGCAGACGACAGGGGGCTAGGTATGGCTACACCTTC. Translating it yields CASRRQGARYGYTF.

The chain employs TRBV18 and TRBJ1-1; unclear D gene. The V end lost 5 bases, the J end lost 0 bases, and 4 bases lay between the germline ends. The CDR3 is 12 residues long. The V gene's germline CDR1 is KGHSH and CDR2 LQKENI. CDR3 DNA: TGTGCCAGCTCAATATTGAACACTGAAGCTTTCTTT. Protein sequence: CASSILNTEAFF.

The chain recombines TRBV6-6 with TRBJ2-1, with 10 nucleotides matching TRBD2. V was pared by 7 bases and J by 5 bases, with 5 bases of the junction left unmatched. Germline-derived CDR1 and CDR2 are MNHNY and SVGAGI (reference sequence). CDR3 size: 14 residues. The CDR3 region has the DNA TGTGCCAGCACTATAGCGGGAGGAGACAATGAGCAGTTCTTC. Its protein is CASTIAGGDNEQFF.

This chain uses TRBV10-3 with TRBJ1-2; D possibly corresponds to TRBD1 (5 bases). The CDR3 spans 14 residues. Trimming stripped 2 bases from V and 4 bases from J, with 11 bases between. Looked up from germline, CDR1 is ENHRY and CDR2 is SYGVKD. In DNA form, the CDR3 reads TGTGCCATCAGTGAGACAGGAAACCTCTATGGCTACACCTTC. Translation: CAISETGNLYGYTF.

The V and J genes are TRBV5-1 and TRBJ2-3; 9 nucleotides line up with TRBD2. Trimming removed 5 bases from V and 6 bases from J; junction bases left unmatched: 4. The CDR3 has 13 amino acids. CDR1 and CDR2 (germline): SGHRS, YFSETQ. Here the CDR3 reads CASRVAGADTQYF. In DNA, the CDR3 is TGCGCCAGCAGGGTAGCGGGAGCCGATACGCAGTATTTT.

Here the CDR3 reads CASSASGGTDTQYF. The CDR3 region has the DNA TGTGCCAGCAGTGCCAGCGGGGGCACAGATACGCAGTATTTT. The rearrangement links TRBV5-4 to TRBJ2-3; 7 nucleotides align to TRBD2. V gave up 5 bases and J gave up 1 base; unmatched junction bases: 4. Per the germline V gene, CDR1 is SGHNT and CDR2 is YYREEE (reference sequence). The CDR3 spans 14 residues. The complete variable domain, with remaining parts taken from reference TRBV5-4 and TRBJ2-3, reads ETGVTQSPTHLIKTRGQQVTLRCSSQSGHNTVSWYQQALGQGPQFIFQYYREEENGRGNFPPRFSGLQFPNYSSELNVNALELDDSALYLCASSASGGTDTQYFGPGTRLTVL.

The chain couples TRBV9 to TRBJ1-1; D is ambiguous. Germline V gene data show CDR1 as SGDLS and CDR2 as YYNGEE. Trimming stripped 0 bases from V and 3 bases from J, with 12 bases between. The CDR3 consists of 15 residues. The CDR3 nucleotides read TGTGCCAGCAGCGTAGGAGGGAATGGGGACACTGAAGCTTTCTTT. Protein product: CASSVGGNGDTEAFF.

V is TRBV9 and J is TRBJ2-3, with 8 nucleotides matching TRBD1. The CDR3 spans 15 residues. Germline V gene sequence: CDR1 SGDLS, CDR2 YYNGEE. V was clipped by 3 bases and J by 4 bases; unmatched bases: 7. DNA for the CDR3: TGTGCCAGCAGCGGGGGGCAGGGGGCTGCAGATACGCAGTATTTT. Amino acid sequence: CASSGGQGAADTQYF.

The rearrangement joins TRBV11-1 to TRBJ2-1, with 8 bases identical to TRBD2. Losses at the gene ends were 6 bases for V and 5 bases for J; bases not matched to a gene: 9. The length of the CDR3 is 15 residues. Looked up from germline, CDR1 is SGHAT and CDR2 is FQDESV (reference sequence). DNA for the CDR3: TGTGCCAGCAGTTACACTAGCGGAGCAAACAATGAGCAGTTCTTC. This sequence encodes CASSYTSGANNEQFF.

This chain links TRBV5-8 with TRBJ2-1, with 9 bases that match TRBD2. The J segment lost 5 bases and the V segment lost 4 bases, leaving 7 bases of the junction unmatched. The CDR3 sequence is 15 residues long. Germline V gene sequence: CDR1 SGHTS, CDR2 YDEGEE. The CDR3 loop reads CASSGGLAGNNEQFF. In DNA, the CDR3 is TGTGCCAGCAGCGGAGGGCTAGCGGGAAACAATGAGCAGTTCTTC.

The rearrangement links TRBV10-2 to TRBJ1-2; 8 bases agree with TRBD1. Germline V gene sequence: CDR1 WSHSY, CDR2 SAAADI. The ends lost 3 bases at V and 7 bases at J; junction bases unmatched: 4. The CDR3 sequence is 13 residues long. CDR3 loop: CASSDGQGGGYTF. The CDR3 DNA reads TGCGCCAGCAGTGATGGACAGGGTGGTGGCTACACCTTC.

The chain carries TRBV25-1 and TRBJ1-4; weak D call: TRBD1 (6 bases). Trimming removed 6 bases from V and 1 base from J, with 6 bases in between. CDR3 length: 13 amino acids. Germline CDR1 and CDR2: MGHDK and SYGVNS. This CDR3 reads CASRQGTNEKLFF. CDR3 sequence (DNA): TGTGCCAGCAGACAGGGAACTAATGAAAAACTGTTTTTT.

CDR3 loop: CASSEGQTSNQPQHF. The DNA of the CDR3 is TGTGCCAGCAGCGAGGGACAGACTAGCAATCAGCCCCAGCATTTT. V gene TRBV9 combines with J gene TRBJ1-5; TRBD1 matches 7 bases. Germline V gene lookup returns CDR1 SGDLS and CDR2 YYNGEE. The CDR3 is 15 amino acids. J lost 0 bases, V lost 3 bases, and 3 bases had no gene match. The full variable domain, with the rest looked up from reference TRBV9 and TRBJ1-5, is DSGVTQTPKHLITATGQRVTLRCSPRSGDLSVYWYQQSLDQGLQFLIQYYNGEERAKGNILERFSAQQFPDLHSELNLSSLELGDSALYFCASSEGQTSNQPQHFGDGTRLSIL.